A single sample is the source of the 32 T cell receptor beta chains below, sequenced in a study of T cells in Graves' hyperthyroidism and ophthalmopathy. There were TCR beta CDR3 regions amplified from RNA transcripts. HTBI primers were used for first-round RT-PCR of the TCR CDR3. Via MiXCR, TCRdb re-called the multiplex PCR reads, giving one row per CDR3 protein. The sample comprises about 380,000 distinct CDR3 sequences, roughly 18% of which are singletons, and 40% rests with the top ten. The sample consisted of blood. These receptors were collected from a man aged 18-30 years with Graves' ophthalmopathy.

In its sample, this clonotype was seen a few times. The rearrangement joins TRBV6-1 to TRBJ1-2; TRBD1 matches at 7 bases. After removal of 3 bases from V and 2 bases from J, the junction contained 6 bases not matched to a gene. The CDR3 length is 15 residues. Germline V gene data show CDR1 as MNHNS and CDR2 as SASEGT. The DNA for the CDR3 is TGTGCCAGCAGTGACGGGACGGGACAGAACTATGGCTACACCTTC. It codes for CASSDGTGQNYGYTF.

This clonotype was detected ten times or more. The chain couples TRBV5-1 to TRBJ1-1; a weak D match, TRBD1 (6 bases). V was trimmed by 7 bases and J by 0 bases, leaving 13 bases between them. The germline gives CDR1 SGHRS, CDR2 YFSETQ. This CDR3 comprises 14 residues. CDR3 coding DNA: TGCGCCAGCGCCTCGGACAGCATGAACACTGAAGCTTTCTTT. This sequence encodes CASASDSMNTEAFF.

The chain joins TRBV4-1 to TRBJ1-2, with 9 bases that match TRBD1. The CDR3 runs 16 residues. The germline V gene has CDR1 MGHRA and CDR2 YSYEKL. V was clipped by 5 bases and J by 7 bases; unmatched bases: 14. CDR3 protein: CASSSYRDRELGGYTF. The CDR3, as DNA: TGCGCCAGCAGCTCTTATAGGGACAGGGAACTTGGTGGCTACACCTTC.

This clonotype was counted between two and nine times. The V call is TRBV20-1, the J call TRBJ2-2, with TRBD2 matching 7 bases. The CDR3 sequence is 17 residues long. CDR1 and CDR2 from the germline V gene are DFQATT and SNEGSKA (reference sequence). The trim removed 3 bases at V and 2 bases at J, leaving 12 bases unmatched. The CDR3 loop is CSASPLWGGTNTGELFF. In DNA, the CDR3 is TGCAGTGCTAGTCCCCTCTGGGGGGGTACTAACACCGGGGAGCTGTTTTTT.

This clonotype was seen many times. V gene TRBV11-2 combines with J gene TRBJ1-2; 9 bases line up with TRBD1. Germline V lookup: CDR1 SGHAT, CDR2 FQNNGV. The CDR3 has 15 residues. V was pared by 2 bases and J by 5 bases, with 6 bases of the junction left unmatched. CDR3 loop: CASSLPPGTGYGYTF. The CDR3 DNA follows: TGTGCCAGCAGCTTACCTCCCGGGACAGGGTATGGCTACACCTTC.

The rearrangement links TRBV10-3 to TRBJ1-2; TRBD1 matches 9 bases. J was trimmed by 3 bases and V by 9 bases; bases with no gene match: 2. The CDR3 sequence is 12 residues long. The germline gives CDR1 ENHRY, CDR2 SYGVKD. CDR3 loop: CAIDRGDYGYTF. In nucleotides, the CDR3 is TGTGCCATTGACAGGGGGGACTATGGCTACACCTTC.

This clonotype was counted ten times or more. The rearrangement uses TRBV3-1 and TRBJ2-5, with 7 bases lining up with TRBD2. This CDR3 contains 15 residues. V trimming: 4 bases; J trimming: 7 bases; junction bases outside the gene matches: 12. Germline V gene data show CDR1 as LGHDT and CDR2 as YNNKEL (reference sequence). CDR3 protein: CASSPGGLTSGTQYF. CDR3 coding DNA: TGTGCCAGCAGCCCGGGGGGATTGACTTCAGGGACCCAGTACTTC.

This clonotype was seen more than once but under ten times. The CDR3 is CASSRLAGNYEQYF. CDR3 nucleotides: TGCGCCAGCAGCCGCCTAGCGGGAAACTACGAGCAGTACTTC. V usage is TRBV4-1 and J usage is TRBJ2-7; 9 bases map to TRBD2. Per germline, CDR1 MGHRA and CDR2 YSYEKL. Unmatched junction bases numbered 4, after V lost 4 bases and J lost 3 bases. The CDR3 sequence is 14 residues long.

This chain links TRBV20-1 with TRBJ2-2; D unresolved. Germline V gene sequence: CDR1 DFQATT, CDR2 SNEGSKA (reference sequence). This CDR3 comprises 14 residues. V was trimmed by 6 bases and J by 2 bases, leaving 13 bases between them. CDR3 protein: CSAGDGQNTGELFF. Here the CDR3 DNA reads TGCAGTGCGGGTGACGGTCAAAACACCGGGGAGCTGTTTTTT.

The chain has TRBV20-1 and TRBJ1-5, with a weak D call TRBD1 (5 bases). This CDR3 region has 12 residues. The germline CDR1 and CDR2 sequences are DFQATT and SNEGSKA (reference sequence). Trimming removed 3 bases at V and 5 bases at J, with 8 bases between. The CDR3 here is CSASAGYQPQHF. The CDR3 DNA is TGCAGTGCTAGTGCAGGGTATCAGCCCCAGCATTTT.

This clonotype was detected ten times or more. The J gene is TRBJ2-1, the V gene TRBV12-3 or TRBV12-4; TRBD1 matches at 8 bases. The CDR3 has 15 residues. J was trimmed by 3 bases and V by 6 bases; bases with no gene match: 7. The CDR3 DNA is TGTGCCAGCAGCACCACAGGGGGAGGCTACAATGAGCAGTTCTTC. Amino acid sequence: CASSTTGGGYNEQFF.

In this sample, this clonotype turned up a few times. The chain links TRBV27 to TRBJ2-5; TRBD1 might be the D (6 bases). The CDR3 spans 14 residues. The V end was cut by 2 bases, the J end by 5 bases, with 12 bases between. Germline assignment: CDR1 MNHEY and CDR2 SMNVEV (reference sequence). The CDR3 nucleotides are TGTGCCAGCAGTTTAGGGGCAGGGGCGGAGACCCAGTACTTC. Amino acids: CASSLGAGAETQYF.

This clonotype has just a few counts. The chain couples TRBV13 to TRBJ2-2; D is perhaps TRBD1 (6 bases). Trimming took off 5 bases at V and 1 base at J, with 11 bases between the two ends. CDR3 size: 15 residues. CDR1 is PRHDT and CDR2 is FYEKMQ in the germline V gene (reference sequence). CDR3: CASSPDRLNTGELFF. The CDR3 region has the DNA TGTGCCAGCAGCCCGGACAGACTGAACACCGGGGAGCTGTTTTTT.

The chain couples TRBV13 to TRBJ2-3; a weak D match, TRBD1 (6 bases). In germline, CDR1 is PRHDT, CDR2 FYEKMQ (reference sequence). V lost 2 bases and J 2 bases, leaving 11 bases between the germline ends. The CDR3 extends over 15 amino acids. CDR3 coding DNA: TGTGCCAGCAGCTTACGAGGACAGCTCACAGATACGCAGTATTTT. This codes for CASSLRGQLTDTQYF.

In its sample, this clonotype was seen many times. The chain uses TRBV5-1 and TRBJ1-4; 10 nucleotides align to TRBD1. The CDR3 has 16 amino acids. The junction had 6 bases not matched to a gene; V was cut back by 0 bases and J by 7 bases. Germline CDR1 reads SGHRS; CDR2 reads YFSETQ. CDR3 loop: CASSLAGTGDTEKLFF. For the CDR3, the DNA is TGCGCCAGCAGCTTGGCTGGGACAGGGGACACTGAAAAACTGTTTTTT.

This clonotype was found many times. The chain employs TRBV20-1 and TRBJ2-2; 9 bases agree with TRBD2. Germline assignment: CDR1 DFQATT and CDR2 SNEGSKA (reference sequence). There are 16 residues in the CDR3. Losses at the gene ends were 6 bases for V and 8 bases for J; bases not matched to a gene: 16. The CDR3 DNA reads TGCAGTGCCAGTCCACTAGCGGGCCCTGTCTGGGGGGAGCTGTTTTTT. This translates into CSASPLAGPVWGELFF.

CDR3: CSVEGQAGRDTEAFF. DNA for the CDR3: TGCAGCGTTGAAGGACAGGCGGGGCGGGACACTGAAGCTTTCTTT. The rearrangement uses TRBV29-1 and TRBJ1-1, with D possibly TRBD1 on 6 matching bases. Germline CDR1 SQVTM, CDR2 ANQGSEA. This CDR3 is built from 15 residues. V shed 1 base and J shed 3 bases, with 15 bases lying between them.

The sample holds many counts of this clonotype. The chain is built from TRBV28 and TRBJ1-2; D gene ambiguous. V dropped 8 bases and J dropped 0 bases, with 4 bases sitting between them. CDR3 length: 11 amino acids. Germline V gene data show CDR1 as MDHEN and CDR2 as SYDVKM. CDR3 DNA sequence: TGTGCCAGCTCATCTAACTATGGCTACACCTTC. It translates to CASSSNYGYTF.

There are a few counts of this clonotype. The chain couples TRBV5-6 to TRBJ1-2; maybe TRBD1 (5 bases). CDR1 SGHDT and CDR2 YYEEEE come from the germline V gene. CDR3 length: 13 amino acids. Trimming stripped 0 bases from V and 8 bases from J, with 11 bases between. The CDR3 region has the DNA TGTGCCAGCAGCTTGGTAGGGGACCGGGGCTACACCTTC. Its protein product is CASSLVGDRGYTF.

The genes are TRBV5-6 and TRBJ2-7; 9 bases map to TRBD1. J lost 1 base, V lost 4 bases, and 12 bases had no gene match. This CDR3 comprises 17 residues. Germline V gene data show CDR1 as SGHDT and CDR2 as YYEEEE. The CDR3 nucleotides are TGTGCCAGCAGCCCGATTTTACGACAGGGGGTATCCTACGAGCAGTACTTC. Translating it yields CASSPILRQGVSYEQYF.

This clonotype was found a few times. The CDR3 nucleotides are TGTGCCAGCAGTTCGGGGTTGGAGACCCAGTACTTC. It codes for CASSSGLETQYF. This chain uses TRBV27 with TRBJ2-5; D perhaps matches TRBD2 (5 bases). CDR3 length: 12 amino acids. The ends were cut back, 4 bases at V and 5 bases at J, with 8 bases in the middle. Germline CDR1 and CDR2: MNHEY and SMNVEV (reference sequence).

This sequence joins TRBV7-3 and TRBJ2-2, with 8 bases fitting TRBD1. J was trimmed by 6 bases and V by 0 bases; bases with no gene match: 6. There are 16 residues in the CDR3. Germline assignment: CDR1 SGHTA and CDR2 FQGTGA. CDR3 in amino acids: CASSLTSGGSAGELFF. DNA for the CDR3: TGTGCCAGCAGCTTAACGTCAGGGGGCTCAGCCGGGGAGCTGTTTTTT.

About this clonotype itself: One end of the junction is discordant with germline, which a read error may explain. This sequence joins TRBV14 and TRBJ1-1; unclear D gene. The germline CDR1 and CDR2 sequences are SGHDN and FVKESK. The CDR3 runs to 13 residues. The CDR3 sequence: CAGSQALGTEAFF. CDR3 in DNA: TGTGCCGGCAGCCAAGCCCTTGGCACTGAAGCTTTCTTT.

This clonotype appeared many times. This rearrangement joins TRBV2 to TRBJ2-7, with TRBD1 as a possible D gene (6 bases). Germline V gives CDR1 SNHLY, CDR2 FYNNEI. Between the trimmed V and J ends, which lost 8 bases and 3 bases, there was a span of 14 bases. The CDR3 loop spans 13 amino acids. The chain's CDR3 is CASEGQGYYEQYF. CDR3 nucleotide sequence: TGTGCCAGCGAGGGGCAGGGGTACTACGAGCAGTACTTC.

This clonotype has a handful of counts. The chain combines TRBV6-1 with TRBJ1-6; maybe TRBD1 (5 bases). The germline gives CDR1 MNHNS, CDR2 SASEGT. The CDR3 has 12 amino acids. Trimming pared 6 bases from V and 14 bases from J, leaving 14 bases between. The CDR3: CASRQDTLALHF. The CDR3 region has the DNA TGTGCCAGCAGACAGGACACTCTGGCCCTCCACTTT.

The gene calls are TRBV12-3 or TRBV12-4 and TRBJ2-2; 11 nucleotides align to TRBD2. CDR3 size: 16 residues. Trimming removed 7 bases from V and 8 bases from J; junction bases left unmatched: 12. The CDR3 spells CASINGLAGGEGELFF. CDR3 DNA sequence: TGTGCCAGCATCAACGGCCTAGCGGGGGGAGAAGGGGAGCTGTTTTTT.

This clonotype has ten or more counts. The V call is TRBV28, the J call TRBJ2-7, with TRBD1 matching 7 bases. Germline V CDR1 and CDR2: MDHEN, SYDVKM. Germline trimming cut 5 bases from V and 2 bases from J; bases unmatched to any gene: 9. The CDR3 is 15 amino acids. For the CDR3, the DNA is TGTGCCAGCAGTCCCCTCGGACAGGAAGCCTACGAGCAGTACTTC. This translates into CASSPLGQEAYEQYF.

In this sample, this clonotype turned up a few times. The junction and the germline gene differ at one end; a read error may be behind it. V gene TRBV3-1 combines with J gene TRBJ1-3; D is ambiguous. This CDR3 is built from 14 residues. Germline V lookup: CDR1 LGHDT, CDR2 YNNKEL (reference sequence). CDR3 DNA: TGTGTCAGCAGCCAAAGAGGGCTTGGAAACACCATATATTTT. Protein product: CVSSQRGLGNTIYF.

The chain links TRBV28 to TRBJ2-7, with TRBD1 matching over 9 bases. The CDR3 spans 16 residues. Looked up from germline, CDR1 is MDHEN and CDR2 is SYDVKM. V shed 5 bases and J 4 bases; nucleotides not matched to a gene: 12. The chain's CDR3 is CASSRPGTGKGYEQYF. CDR3 coding DNA: TGTGCCAGCAGTCGCCCCGGGACAGGGAAAGGTTACGAGCAGTACTTC.

This clonotype was observed a few times. The chain employs TRBV2 and TRBJ1-2, with 10 bases aligning to TRBD1. J gave up 3 bases and V 3 bases, and 4 bases lay outside the gene matches. The germline V gene encodes CDR1 SNHLY and CDR2 FYNNEI. The CDR3 has 15 amino acids. CDR3 coding DNA: TGTGCCAGCAGTGACTGGGACAGGGGCGACTATGGCTACACCTTC. Translating gives CASSDWDRGDYGYTF. Full variable domain (rest looked up from reference TRBV2 and TRBJ1-2): EPEVTQTPSHQVTQMGQEVILRCVPISNHLYFYWYRQILGQKVEFLVSFYNNEISEKSEIFDDQFSVERPDGSNFTLKIRSTKLEDSAMYFCASSDWDRGDYGYTFGSGTRLTVV.

This clonotype showed up just a few times. For the CDR3, the DNA is TGTGCCAGCAGTTACGGGACAGCAGTTAACTATGGCTACACCTTC. It translates to CASSYGTAVNYGYTF. The genes are TRBV6-6 and TRBJ1-2; 7 bases map to TRBD1. CDR3 length equals 15 residues. The V gene end was trimmed by 2 bases and the J gene end by 1 base; junction bases not matched to a gene: 4. CDR1 and CDR2 (germline): MNHNY, SVGAGI (reference sequence).

There are a few counts of this clonotype. The chain couples TRBV6-4 to TRBJ2-7; 8 bases fit TRBD1. The CDR3 runs 17 residues. V was clipped by 3 bases and J by 5 bases; unmatched bases: 15. From germline, CDR1 is MRHNA and CDR2 SNTAGT. The CDR3 bases are TGTGCCAGCAGTGAGTCAAACAGACAGGGGCCGGTGAACGAGCAGTACTTC. Its translation: CASSESNRQGPVNEQYF.